These 12 T cell receptor beta chains share one sample of origin, sequenced in a study of beta chain features in type 1 diabetes. Overall study results and limits: Within each of all four CD4+ subsets, Type 1 diabetes patients had TCRB CDR3s that were moderately but significantly shorter.

The entirety of the isolated RNA underwent reverse transcription, so expressed TCRB transcripts were sequenced. Repertoires were generated with immunoSEQ multiplex PCR, while TCRdb's copy carries only in-frame clones and drops some. The data show more than 100,000 clones, less than 20% seen once. The antigens these receptors bind are not known. Sequencing input: central memory CD4+ T cells from blood. Every receptor here comes from a man younger than 40 with type 1 diabetes.

This clone occurred a few times. The chain carries TRBV7-2 and TRBJ1-6; D unresolved. Germline lookup yields CDR1 SGHTA and CDR2 FQGNSA. The ends were cut back, 4 bases at V and 5 bases at J, with 12 bases in the middle. The length of the CDR3 is 15 residues. The CDR3 here is CASSSRAPNNSPLHF. CDR3 coding DNA: TGTGCCAGCAGCTCCCGGGCACCAAATAATTCACCCCTCCACTTT. The full variable domain, its missing parts supplied by reference TRBV7-2 and TRBJ1-6, is GAGVSQSPSNKVTEKGKDVELRCDPISGHTALYWYRQSLGQGLEFLIYFQGNSAPDKSGLPSDRFSAERTGGSVSTLTIQRTQQEDSAVYLCASSSRAPNNSPLHFGNGTRLTVT.

This clone was observed a handful of times. This rearrangement joins TRBV4-3 to TRBJ2-3; the match to TRBD2 covers 10 bases. CDR3 length: 19 amino acids. V shed 3 bases and J 1 base; nucleotides not matched to a gene: 13. The germline CDR1 and CDR2 sequences are LGHNA and YSLEER. This CDR3 reads CASSHPGLAQLGGTDTQYF. CDR3 sequence (DNA): TGCGCCAGCAGCCATCCGGGACTAGCGCAATTGGGCGGCACAGATACGCAGTATTTT.

The chain has TRBV10-3 and TRBJ2-7; TRBD1 matches at 7 bases. The CDR3 totals 15 residues. The germline CDR1 and CDR2 sequences are ENHRY and SYGVKD. Unmatched junction bases numbered 14, after V lost 6 bases and J lost 6 bases. Written as DNA, the CDR3 is TGTGCCATCAGATATCAGACAGGGCCCTCGGGCGAGCAGTACTTC. It is translated as CAIRYQTGPSGEQYF.

CDR3 nucleotides: TGCGCCAGCAGCGCCCCCGGGACACTTTCCTACGAGCAGTACTTC. This encodes CASSAPGTLSYEQYF. This chain links TRBV5-1 with TRBJ2-7, with D perhaps TRBD1 (6 bases). The V gene's germline CDR1 is SGHRS and CDR2 YFSETQ. Deletions cut 4 bases from V and 1 base from J, with 15 bases between. This CDR3 has 15 amino acids. The whole variable domain, remainder taken from reference TRBV5-1 and TRBJ2-7, is KAGVTQTPRYLIKTRGQQVTLSCSPISGHRSVSWYQQTPGQGLQFLFEYFSETQRNKGNFPGRFSGRQFSNSRSEMNVSTLELGDSALYLCASSAPGTLSYEQYFGPGTRLTVT.

There are a few counts of this clone. The rearrangement uses TRBV28 and TRBJ1-2, with a weak D call TRBD1 (5 bases). Per germline, CDR1 MDHEN and CDR2 SYDVKM. This CDR3 is built from 15 residues. The V and J ends lost 5 bases and 7 bases respectively, with 20 bases between them. CDR3 in DNA: TGTGCCAGCAGTACATACCCGGGAAGGGGCTCTGGCTACACCTTC. This sequence encodes CASSTYPGRGSGYTF.

This sequence joins TRBV4-1 and TRBJ1-4, with D unclear. This CDR3 contains 14 residues. Germline V CDR1 and CDR2: MGHRA, YSYEKL. V lost 7 bases, J lost 4 bases, and 13 bases lay in between. CDR3 in DNA: TGCGCCAGCAACTATGACCGAAGTAATGAAAAACTGTTTTTT. Translation: CASNYDRSNEKLFF.

This clone has just a few counts. The rearrangement joins TRBV28 to TRBJ1-6; D possibly corresponds to TRBD1 (5 bases). This CDR3 comprises 12 residues. The ends were cut back, 8 bases at V and 8 bases at J, with 10 bases in the middle. CDR1 is MDHEN and CDR2 is SYDVKM in the germline V gene. This CDR3 is CASGDSDSPLHF. The CDR3 DNA follows: TGTGCCAGCGGCGACAGTGATTCACCCCTCCACTTT.

This chain joins TRBV7-9 and TRBJ2-2; D not certain. Per germline, CDR1 SEHNR and CDR2 FQNEAQ (reference sequence). The length of the CDR3 is 14 residues. Trimming pared 2 bases from V and 4 bases from J, leaving 8 bases between. CDR3 DNA sequence: TGTGCCAGCAGCTTAAGGCAGGCCACCGGGGAGCTGTTTTTT. It yields the protein CASSLRQATGELFF.

This clone was observed many times. The rearrangement joins TRBV7-6 to TRBJ2-3; weak D call: TRBD2 (6 bases). From germline, CDR1 is SGHVS and CDR2 FNYEAQ. This CDR3 is built from 15 residues. The V end was cut by 5 bases, the J end by 2 bases, with 14 bases between. For the CDR3, the DNA is TGTGCCAGCAGCCGGAGGGTGGGGCCCACAGATACGCAGTATTTT. This codes for CASSRRVGPTDTQYF.

This chain joins TRBV5-6 and TRBJ2-5; 10 nucleotides match TRBD2. This CDR3 is built from 14 residues. V lost 6 bases and J lost 2; bases outside the gene matches: 4. Germline assignment: CDR1 SGHDT and CDR2 YYEEEE. CDR3 in DNA: TGTGCCAGCAAAGGACTAGCGGAACAAGAGACCCAGTACTTC. Protein product: CASKGLAEQETQYF.

V and J are TRBV20-1 and TRBJ1-2; D remains ambiguous. Germline values: CDR1 DFQATT, CDR2 SNEGSKA (reference sequence). V lost 2 bases, J lost 4 bases, and 5 bases lay in between. The CDR3 consists of 11 residues. The CDR3 DNA reads TGCAGTGCTAGACCCCGCTATGGCTACACCTTC. Its protein product is CSARPRYGYTF.

This rearrangement joins TRBV6-6 to TRBJ2-3; D is possibly TRBD2 (6 bases). CDR3 length equals 15 residues. Germline CDR1 and CDR2: MNHNY and SVGAGI (reference sequence). V lost 3 bases and J lost 5, with 15 bases in between. CDR3 amino acids: CASSYGRFNGDTQYF. Here the CDR3 DNA reads TGTGCCAGCAGTTATGGGAGGTTTAACGGAGATACGCAGTATTTT.